Below are 19 T cell receptor beta chains sequenced from a single sample in a study of tumor-infiltrating lymphocytes in primary liver carcinoma. DNA and RNA were both co-extracted from 20-30 mg of bulk tissue that had not been sorted. Using a constant-region primer together with ProtoScript II reverse transcriptase, TCR beta cDNA was made from about 500 ng of total RNA. It was through three nested multiplex PCR rounds of slightly modified ARM-PCR that TCR beta libraries arose. TRBV1-TRBV30 forward primers paired with a C-beta reverse primer drove the first two PCR rounds, approximately 11 cycles each. In TCRdb, the multiplex PCR reads were re-called with MiXCR into one record per CDR3 protein. The table records about 120,000 distinct CDR3 sequences, around two thirds of them present only once. Sequencing was done on a sample of tumor-adjacent normal liver tissue. These receptor sequences come from a woman in her fifties or sixties with primary liver carcinoma and hepatitis B virus infection.

As to this clonotype: One end of the junction varies from germline; a read error may be responsible. The genes are TRBV4-1 and TRBJ2-5; D gene uncertain. This CDR3 contains 13 residues. Germline assignment: CDR1 MGHRA and CDR2 YSYEKL. The DNA for the CDR3 is TGCGCCAGTAGCCCGGAGATCCAAGAGACCCGGTACTTC. Amino acid sequence: CASSPEIQETRYF.

A note on this clonotype: A much larger clone is a single base away; this may be a read error. The chain links TRBV12-3 or TRBV12-4 to TRBJ2-2, with 7 bases that match TRBD1. This CDR3 has 13 residues. V gave up 10 bases and J gave up 4 bases; unmatched junction bases: 6. CDR3 residues: CAISSGGTGELFF. CDR3 DNA sequence: TGTGCCATCAGCTCAGGGGGCACCGGGGAGCTGTTTTTT.

This sequence joins TRBV10-3 and TRBJ1-1, with 9 bases lining up with TRBD1. The CDR3 covers 15 residues. V lost 10 bases and J lost 4; bases outside the gene matches: 13. Germline CDR1 reads ENHRY; CDR2 reads SYGVKD. Here the CDR3 DNA reads TGTGCCACCAAGCCCGGACAGGGGTCGGGCACTGAAGCTTTCTTT. As protein: CATKPGQGSGTEAFF.

The chain employs TRBV11-3 and TRBJ1-1, with unresolved D. The germline V and J ends were trimmed by 9 bases and 10 bases, with 24 bases remaining between them. CDR3 length equals 14 residues. Germline V gives CDR1 SGHNT, CDR2 YENEEA. CDR3 in DNA: TGTGCCAGGAGCCACCGTTCGGGGAACAATGTAGCTTTCTTT. It specifies CARSHRSGNNVAFF.

Details on this clonotype: A junction end diverges from the germline sequence, so it may reflect a read error. The V call is TRBV4-2, the J call TRBJ1-1; TRBD1 might be the D (5 bases). The length of the CDR3 is 13 residues. Germline loops: CDR1 LGHNA, CDR2 YNFKEQ. The DNA for the CDR3 is TGTGCCAGCATCCAAGATCCGGGGACTGAATCTTTCTTT. Translation gives CASIQDPGTESFF.

As concerns this clonotype: The CDR3 end shows no conserved phenylalanine or tryptophan, and so a read error is likely. Because the CDR3's place on the DNA is in doubt, the DNA is left out and the CDR3 is given as listed by TCRdb. The rearrangement joins TRBV28 to TRBJ1-5. CDR1 is MDHEN, CDR2 SYDVKM, per germline. From its first to its last residue, the CDR3 has 14 amino acids. The CDR3 loop is CASSQIRTNQPHHL.

In this sample, this clonotype turned up many times. The chain employs TRBV24-1 and TRBJ2-1; a possible D gene is TRBD1 (5 bases). The V end lost 2 bases, the J end lost 4 bases, and 8 bases lay between the germline ends. This CDR3 comprises 14 residues. The V gene's germline CDR1 is KGHDR and CDR2 SFDVKD. The CDR3 bases are TGTGCCACCAGTGATTATAAGGGGTACAATGAGCAGTTCTTC. Amino acid sequence: CATSDYKGYNEQFF.

Comment on this clonotype: Relative to the germline gene, one junction end is altered; a read error may explain this. The chain joins TRBV28 to TRBJ1-2; maybe TRBD1 (5 bases). CDR3 length: 13 amino acids. Per germline, CDR1 MDHEN and CDR2 SYDVKM. The CDR3 protein is CVSSLTQDVGYTF. The DNA of the CDR3 is TGTGTCAGCAGTTTAACACAGGACGTAGGCTACACCTTC.

There are a few counts of this clonotype. A much bigger clone sits one base away, suggesting this may be a read error. The CDR3 is CASSPGRVSGNTISF. The DNA for the CDR3 is TGTGCCAGCAGCCCCGGTCGCGTCTCTGGAAACACCATATCTTTT. The chain couples TRBV6-5 to TRBJ1-3; D call uncertain. This CDR3 region has 15 residues. Germline V gene sequence: CDR1 MNHEY, CDR2 SVGAGI.

The chain links TRBV5-6 to TRBJ1-2; possibly TRBD1 for D (6 bases). The CDR3 covers 14 residues. The germline V gene encodes CDR1 SGHDT and CDR2 YYEEEE. CDR3 sequence: CVTEISRGSYGYTF. As DNA, the CDR3 is TGTGTCACCGAGATTTCCAGGGGCAGCTATGGCTACACCTTC.

This clonotype was seen only a few times. This chain uses TRBV20-1 with TRBJ1-3; D not resolved. Trimming took 7 bases from V and 0 from J, leaving 10 bases between them. Per germline, CDR1 DFQATT and CDR2 SNEGSKA (reference sequence). The CDR3 loop spans 13 amino acids. CDR3: CSVGSDSGNTIYF. The CDR3 coding sequence is TGCAGTGTGGGGTCAGACTCTGGAAACACCATATATTTT.

This clonotype has ten or more counts. This sequence joins TRBV29-1 and TRBJ1-1; 7 bases are shared with TRBD1. The CDR3 consists of 13 residues. Trimming cost V 4 bases and J 8 bases; bases outside gene matches: 10. Germline CDR1 reads SQVTM; CDR2 reads ANQGSEA. This CDR3 is CSVGISGGREAFF. The CDR3 coding sequence is TGCAGCGTTGGTATATCAGGGGGTCGGGAAGCTTTCTTT. The variable domain in full, with the rest retrieved from reference TRBV29-1 and TRBJ1-1, is SAVISQKPSRDICQRGTSLTIQCQVDSQVTMMFWYRQQPGQSLTLIATANQGSEATYESGFVIDKFPISRPNLTFSTLTVSNMSPEDSSIYLCSVGISGGREAFFGQGTRLTVV.

Regarding this clonotype: A much larger clone differs by one base, so this may be a read error. V usage is TRBV5-4 and J usage is TRBJ2-5; D is ambiguous. In germline, CDR1 is SGHNT, CDR2 YYREEE (reference sequence). The CDR3 has 15 amino acids. The CDR3 loop reads CASSLEARRPEAQYF. In nucleotides, the CDR3 is TGTGCCAGCAGCTTGGAGGCGCGCAGACCAGAGGCCCAGTACTTC.

Concerning this clonotype itself: No conserved phenylalanine or tryptophan ends this CDR3, so it is likely a read error. This rearrangement joins TRBV11-2 to TRBJ2-5; TRBD2 aligns across 7 bases. The last part of the DNA fits TRBJ2-1 better; the J call may be wrong. The germline V gene encodes CDR1 SGHAT and CDR2 FQNNGV. This CDR3 spans 16 amino acids. The CDR3 region is CVSSLGSASGQETQFL. The DNA of the CDR3 is TGTGTCAGCAGCTTAGGATCGGCTAGCGGACAAGAGACCCAGTTCCTC.

Turning to this clonotype: This clone may be a read error of a much larger clone one base away. The chain links TRBV28 to TRBJ1-1; D unclear. This CDR3 comprises 12 residues. Trimming took 10 bases from V and 3 from J, leaving 12 bases between them. Germline CDR1 reads MDHEN; CDR2 reads SYDVKM. The CDR3 DNA is TGTGCCACTTCGAACGGCGACACTGAAGCTTTCTTT. Its translation: CATSNGDTEAFF.

A note on this clonotype: The germline gene is not matched at one end of the junction; a read error may be the cause. This sequence joins TRBV4-1 and TRBJ2-6, with D possibly matching TRBD1 (5 bases). This CDR3 has 18 residues. Germline lookup yields CDR1 MGHRA and CDR2 YSYEKL. The CDR3 region is CARSQWSPLRSGANVLTF. CDR3 sequence (DNA): TGCGCCAGAAGCCAATGGAGCCCCTTGAGAAGTGGGGCCAACGTCCTGACCTTC.

Note on this clonotype: The junction differs from germline at one of its ends, possibly a read error. V gene TRBV20-1 combines with J gene TRBJ2-1; 8 bases agree with TRBD2. The germline V gene encodes CDR1 DFQATT and CDR2 SNEGSKA (reference sequence). The CDR3 totals 15 residues. In DNA form, the CDR3 reads TGCGGTGCCTCCGCCGGGACTAGGGAGCACAATGAGCAGTTCTTC. The encoded protein is CGASAGTREHNEQFF.

As for this clonotype: At one boundary the junction diverges from the germline segment, which might be a read error. The chain employs TRBV5-5 and TRBJ2-2; D possibly uses TRBD1 or TRBD2 (5 bases each). CDR1 SGHKS and CDR2 YYEKEE come from the germline V gene (reference sequence). The CDR3 is 15 residues long. CDR3 sequence reads: CASSLFVQGTGEPFF. The CDR3 DNA reads as TGTGCCAGCAGCCTGTTTGTGCAGGGTACCGGGGAGCCGTTTTTT.

The gene calls are TRBV29-1 and TRBJ2-1, with TRBD2 matching 14 bases. The germline V gene has CDR1 SQVTM and CDR2 ANQGSEA. This CDR3 has 14 residues. The CDR3 loop is CRTDGLAGGAEQFF. Written as DNA, the CDR3 is TGCAGGACCGACGGACTAGCGGGAGGTGCTGAGCAGTTCTTC.